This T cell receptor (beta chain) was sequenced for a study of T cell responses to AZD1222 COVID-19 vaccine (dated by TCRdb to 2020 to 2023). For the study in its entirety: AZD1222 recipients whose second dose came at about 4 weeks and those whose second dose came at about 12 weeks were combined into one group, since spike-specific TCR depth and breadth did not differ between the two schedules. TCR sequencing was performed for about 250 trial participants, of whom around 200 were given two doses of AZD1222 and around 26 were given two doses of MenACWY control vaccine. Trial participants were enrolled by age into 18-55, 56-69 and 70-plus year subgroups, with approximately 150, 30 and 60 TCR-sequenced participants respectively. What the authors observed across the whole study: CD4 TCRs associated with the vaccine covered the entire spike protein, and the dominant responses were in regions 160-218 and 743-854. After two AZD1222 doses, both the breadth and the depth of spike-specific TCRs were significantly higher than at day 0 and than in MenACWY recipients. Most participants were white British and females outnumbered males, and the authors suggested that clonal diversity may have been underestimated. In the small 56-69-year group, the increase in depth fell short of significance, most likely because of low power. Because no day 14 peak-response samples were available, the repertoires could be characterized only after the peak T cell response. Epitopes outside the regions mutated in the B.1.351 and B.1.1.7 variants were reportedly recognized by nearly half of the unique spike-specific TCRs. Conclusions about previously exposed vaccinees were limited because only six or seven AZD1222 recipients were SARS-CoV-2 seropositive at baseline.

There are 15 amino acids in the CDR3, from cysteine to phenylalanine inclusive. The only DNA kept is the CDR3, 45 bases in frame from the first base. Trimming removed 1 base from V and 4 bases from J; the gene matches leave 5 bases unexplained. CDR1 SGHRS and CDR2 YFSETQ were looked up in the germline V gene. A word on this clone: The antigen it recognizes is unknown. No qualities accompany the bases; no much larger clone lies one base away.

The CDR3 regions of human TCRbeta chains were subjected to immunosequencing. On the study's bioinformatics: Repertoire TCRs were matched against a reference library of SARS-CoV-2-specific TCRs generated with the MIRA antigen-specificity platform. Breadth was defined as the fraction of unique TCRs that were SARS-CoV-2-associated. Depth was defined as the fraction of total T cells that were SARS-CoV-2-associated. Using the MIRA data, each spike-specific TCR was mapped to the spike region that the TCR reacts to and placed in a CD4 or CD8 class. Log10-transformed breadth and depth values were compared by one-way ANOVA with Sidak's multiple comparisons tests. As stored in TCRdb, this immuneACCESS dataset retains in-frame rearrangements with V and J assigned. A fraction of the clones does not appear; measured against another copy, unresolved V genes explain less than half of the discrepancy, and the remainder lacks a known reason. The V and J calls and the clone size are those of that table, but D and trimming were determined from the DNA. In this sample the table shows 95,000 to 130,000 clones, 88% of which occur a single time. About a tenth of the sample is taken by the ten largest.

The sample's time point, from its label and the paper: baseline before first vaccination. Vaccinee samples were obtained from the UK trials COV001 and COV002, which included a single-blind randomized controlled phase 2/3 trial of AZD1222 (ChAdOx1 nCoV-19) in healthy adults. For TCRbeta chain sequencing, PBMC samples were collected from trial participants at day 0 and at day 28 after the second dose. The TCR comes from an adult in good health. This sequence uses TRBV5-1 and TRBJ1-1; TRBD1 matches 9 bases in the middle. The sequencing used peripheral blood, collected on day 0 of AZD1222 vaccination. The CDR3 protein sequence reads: CASSLIETGGTEAFF. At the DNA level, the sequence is TGCGCCAGCAGCTTGATAGAGACAGGGGGCACTGAAGCTTTCTTT.